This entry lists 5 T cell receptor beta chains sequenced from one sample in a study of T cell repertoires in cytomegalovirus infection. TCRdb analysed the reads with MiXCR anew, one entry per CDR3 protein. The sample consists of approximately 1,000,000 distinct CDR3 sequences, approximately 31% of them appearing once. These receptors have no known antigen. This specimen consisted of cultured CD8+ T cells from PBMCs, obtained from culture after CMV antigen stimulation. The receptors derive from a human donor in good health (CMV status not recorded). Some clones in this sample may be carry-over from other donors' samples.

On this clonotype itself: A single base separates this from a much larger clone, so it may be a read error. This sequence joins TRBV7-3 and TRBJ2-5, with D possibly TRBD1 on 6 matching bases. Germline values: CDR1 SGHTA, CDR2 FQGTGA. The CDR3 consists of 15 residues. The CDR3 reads CVSSQVTGSRETQYF. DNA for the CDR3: TGTGTCAGCAGCCAAGTCACAGGGTCTCGGGAGACCCAGTACTTC.

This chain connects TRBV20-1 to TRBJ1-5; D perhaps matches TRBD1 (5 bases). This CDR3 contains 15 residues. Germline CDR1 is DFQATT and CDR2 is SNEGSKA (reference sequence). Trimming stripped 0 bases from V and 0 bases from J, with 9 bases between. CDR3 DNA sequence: TGCAGTGCTAGAGATAGGGGAAATAGCAATCAGCCCCAGCATTTT. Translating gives CSARDRGNSNQPQHF.

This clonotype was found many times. CDR3 region: CASGETQYF. The CDR3 bases are TGTGCCAGCGGAGAGACCCAGTACTTC. The V and J genes are TRBV7-6 and TRBJ2-5; D remains unclear. This CDR3 region has 9 residues. The V gene lost 8 bases and the J gene lost 4 bases, with 2 bases spanning the gap. In germline, CDR1 is SGHVS, CDR2 FNYEAQ.

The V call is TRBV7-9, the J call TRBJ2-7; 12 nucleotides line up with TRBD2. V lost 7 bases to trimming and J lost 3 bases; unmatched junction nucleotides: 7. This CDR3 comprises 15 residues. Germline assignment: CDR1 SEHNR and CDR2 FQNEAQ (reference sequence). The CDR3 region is CASIATSGGIYEQYF. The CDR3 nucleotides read TGTGCCAGCATCGCGACTAGCGGGGGCATCTACGAGCAGTACTTC.

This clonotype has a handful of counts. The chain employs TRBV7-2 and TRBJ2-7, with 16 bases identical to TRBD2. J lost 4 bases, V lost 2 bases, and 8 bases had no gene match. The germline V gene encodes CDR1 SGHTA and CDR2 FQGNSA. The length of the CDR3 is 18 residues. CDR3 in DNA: TGTGCCAGCAGCTTAAAAGGGACTAGCGGGGGGGAGAATTACGAGCAGTACGTC. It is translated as CASSLKGTSGGENYEQYV.